What follows describes a single T cell receptor beta chain. Antigen unknown. Each participant with HIV received care in the United States. Survey level was the resolution at which the v3.0 immunoSEQ assay ran. This table comes from immunoSEQ multiplex PCR, and its TCRdb copy is limited to in-frame clones, with some not included. The sample records under 50,000 clones, approximately 86% being singletons. This sample was included in a study of long-term antiretroviral therapy in people with HIV. Study-level findings and limits: In the period from about 2004 to 2017, blood was collected, possibly under older ART regimens.

This CDR3 spans 17 amino acids. The receptor's source is a woman younger than 30 with HIV. Sequencing was performed on unsorted PBMCs, taken just before starting antiretroviral therapy. The V and J genes are TRBV21-1 and TRBJ1-5. TRBV21-1 is an annotated pseudogene. This CDR3 is CASSRGAGAPQYQPQHF. The CDR3 bases are TGTGCCAGCAGCAGGGGGGCCGGGGCACCCCAATATCAGCCCCAGCATTTT.